The 12 T cell receptor beta chains in this list originate from one sample, sequenced in a study of regulatory T cells in long-lasting Graves disease. With iRepertoire HTBI primers and Arm-PCR of CDR3 regions, TCR beta libraries were built. Each CDR3 protein is one row after TCRdb ran MiXCR on the multiplex PCR reads. Of approximately 350,000 distinct CDR3 sequences in the sample, roughly 23% are singletons; the top ten hold approximately 27%. The sample's time point: persistent/refractory GD, antithyroid drugs over 5 years with positive TRAb. Making the TCR library involved RNA that had been extracted from PBMCs. This sample comprised peripheral blood mononuclear cells (PBMCs), obtained when the disease was refractory, from a patient treated with antithyroid drugs. Source of these receptors: a woman in her 40s with Graves disease.

The chain links TRBV5-1 to TRBJ2-2; TRBD2 aligns across 8 bases. Per the germline V gene, CDR1 is SGHRS and CDR2 is YFSETQ. This CDR3 contains 16 residues. Losses at the gene ends were 4 bases for V and 2 bases for J; bases not matched to a gene: 7. CDR3 sequence: CASSAQAGDNTGELFF. The DNA for the CDR3 is TGCGCCAGCAGCGCTCAAGCGGGAGATAACACCGGGGAGCTGTTTTTT.

The gene calls are TRBV5-1 and TRBJ2-7, with a tentative D call TRBD2 (5 bases). With 4 bases removed from V and 6 bases from J, the gap between germline ends came to 23 bases. Looked up from germline, CDR1 is SGHRS and CDR2 is YFSETQ. The CDR3 has 16 residues. DNA for the CDR3: TGCGCCAGCAGCCCCGACTGCGGGTTGCCCCCCTGCGAGCAGTACTTC. Residues: CASSPDCGLPPCEQYF.

The chain couples TRBV12-3 or TRBV12-4 to TRBJ2-3; D remains ambiguous. The CDR3 sequence is 14 residues long. Trimming removed 2 bases from V and 2 bases from J, with 8 bases in between. CDR3 sequence: CASSLSGYTDTQYF. CDR3 DNA: TGTGCCAGCAGTTTATCCGGCTACACAGATACGCAGTATTTT.

Only a few counts were recorded for this clonotype. The CDR3 sequence: CASSDGIHETQYF. For the CDR3, the DNA is TGTGCCAGCAGTGACGGCATTCACGAGACCCAGTACTTC. V is TRBV25-1 and J is TRBJ2-5; D not certain. V shed 3 bases and J shed 5 bases, with 10 bases lying between them. Germline CDR1 reads MGHDK; CDR2 reads SYGVNS. This CDR3 spans 13 amino acids.

This clonotype was recorded once. One base away lies a much larger clone, so this may be a sequencing read error. The chain joins TRBV28 to TRBJ1-5, with D possibly TRBD1 on 6 matching bases. CDR1 MDHEN and CDR2 SYDVKM come from the germline V gene. There are 19 residues in the CDR3. CDR3 DNA: TGTGCCAGCAGTCCACTTAGGGGGGGAGTTATTGCGGGGAATCAGCCCCGGCATTTT. It is translated as CASSPLRGGVIAGNQPRHF.

The chain links TRBV3-1 to TRBJ1-1, with D uncertain. The CDR3 extends over 13 amino acids. Germline lookup yields CDR1 LGHDT and CDR2 YNNKEL (reference sequence). Trimming stripped 4 bases from V and 5 bases from J, with 11 bases between. The CDR3 is CASSRIGRTEAFF. CDR3 sequence (DNA): TGTGCCAGCAGCCGCATTGGTAGGACTGAAGCTTTCTTT.

This clonotype counts as medium-sized. V usage is TRBV2 and J usage is TRBJ2-7, with TRBD2 identical over 9 bases. The trim removed 5 bases at V and 7 bases at J, leaving 9 bases unmatched. Germline loops: CDR1 SNHLY, CDR2 FYNNEI. The CDR3 runs 14 residues. The CDR3: CASSPLAGSREQYF. Here the CDR3 DNA reads TGTGCCAGCAGTCCCCTAGCGGGATCGAGGGAGCAGTACTTC.

This clonotype appeared many times. The chain has TRBV7-6 and TRBJ1-1, with D perhaps matching TRBD1 (5 bases). Trimming pared 2 bases from V and 5 bases from J, leaving 12 bases between. This CDR3 is 14 amino acids long. In germline, CDR1 is SGHVS, CDR2 FNYEAQ. CDR3 amino acids: CASSLRGGETEAFF. The CDR3 nucleotides are TGTGCCAGCAGCTTACGCGGGGGAGAAACTGAAGCTTTCTTT.

This clonotype turned up a few times. The chain carries TRBV12-3 or TRBV12-4 and TRBJ2-7, with 8 bases lining up with TRBD1. This CDR3 region has 16 residues. V lost 6 bases, J lost 3 bases, and 13 bases stayed unmatched. The CDR3 reads CASSRQDRAGVYEQYF. The CDR3 region has the DNA TGTGCCAGCAGCCGACAGGACAGGGCGGGCGTCTACGAGCAGTACTTC.

The chain combines TRBV30 with TRBJ2-2; perhaps TRBD1 as D (6 bases). Trimming shortened V by 5 bases and J by 7 bases, and 11 bases separated the two germline ends. The CDR3 sequence is 12 residues long. Germline assignment: CDR1 GTSNPN and CDR2 SVGIG (reference sequence). CDR3 protein: CAWAPGVGELFF. As DNA, the CDR3 is TGTGCCTGGGCCCCAGGGGTCGGGGAGCTGTTTTTT.

This clonotype was observed a few times. This chain uses TRBV19 with TRBJ1-5; 7 positions match TRBD1. Per the germline V gene, CDR1 is LNHDA and CDR2 is SQIVND (reference sequence). This CDR3 region has 15 residues. V gave up 7 bases and J gave up 5 bases; unmatched junction bases: 11. This CDR3 reads CASTSTGKGYQPQHF. CDR3 coding DNA: TGTGCCAGTACCTCGACAGGGAAGGGCTATCAGCCCCAGCATTTT.

The rearrangement links TRBV15 to TRBJ1-3; a possible D gene is TRBD1 (6 bases). The ends were cut back, 0 bases at V and 2 bases at J, with 14 bases in the middle. CDR1 and CDR2 (germline): LNHNV, YYDKDF (reference sequence). This CDR3 spans 17 amino acids. CDR3 protein: CATSREVSGATGNTIYF. For the CDR3, the DNA is TGTGCCACCAGCAGAGAGGTCTCAGGGGCCACTGGAAACACCATATATTTT.